A selection of T cell receptor beta chains follows, all from one sample in a study of OX40 agonist ivuxolimab in advanced cancers. Measured with immunoSEQ multiplex PCR; TCRdb has only the in-frame clones, and not every one. The repertoire has 60,000 to 80,000 clones, 80% to 90% of them found once; the top ten carry around 1.1%. Here the sequenced sample was CD4+ or CD8+ T cells sorted from blood, taken in a trial of the OX40 agonist ivuxolimab. These receptors all stem from an adult with an advanced solid tumor such as melanoma, head and neck, liver or kidney cancer. CDR3s include the opening cysteine and the closing phenylalanine or tryptophan. D genes are given only for firm matches. Clone size is not always given. Where it is, it says once, few, many or a class for expanded clones.

V gene	CDR3 length	J gene	D gene	clone size	CDR3 protein	CDR3 DNA
TRBV4-3	13	TRBJ2-5	NA	NA	CASSRLGGETQYF	TGCGCCAGCAGCAGGCTGGGCGGGGAGACCCAGTACTTC
TRBV5-1	16	TRBJ1-3	NA	NA	CASSPAWGSSGNTIYF	TGCGCCAGCAGCCCAGCATGGGGAAGCTCTGGAAACACCATATATTTT
TRBV11-2	14	TRBJ2-1	TRBD2	NA	CASSSTSGEDEQFF	TGTGCCAGCAGCTCGACTAGCGGGGAGGATGAGCAGTTCTTC
TRBV7-2	14	TRBJ1-1	NA	NA	CASSLSGQGLEAFF	TGTGCCAGCAGCTTGTCCGGCCAGGGGTTGGAGGCTTTCTTT
TRBV11-2	12	TRBJ2-5	NA	NA	CASSLEGETQYF	TGTGCCAGCAGCTTAGAGGGGGAGACCCAGTACTTC
TRBV19	14	TRBJ2-5	NA	NA	CASSPHWVRETQYF	TGTGCCAGTAGTCCACACTGGGTACGAGAGACCCAGTACTTC
TRBV7-2	16	TRBJ1-5	TRBD1	NA	CASSLTGAFSNQPQHF	TGTGCCAGCAGCCTGACAGGGGCCTTTAGCAATCAGCCCCAGCATTTT
TRBV2	14	TRBJ1-2	TRBD1	NA	CASSEATGPYGYTF	TGTGCCAGCAGTGAAGCGACAGGGCCCTATGGCTACACCTTC
TRBV9	14	TRBJ2-1	NA	NA	CASNPSGHLNEQFF	TGTGCCAGCAACCCTTCAGGGCACCTCAATGAGCAGTTCTTC
TRBV19	13	TRBJ2-2	NA	NA	CASRAQGIGELFF	TGTGCCAGCCGGGCTCAGGGAATCGGGGAGCTGTTTTTT
TRBV28	15	TRBJ1-1	NA	NA	CASSLGRAGQTEAFF	TGTGCCAGCAGTTTAGGGAGGGCGGGGCAGACTGAAGCTTTCTTT
TRBV10-3	13	TRBJ2-3	NA	NA	CAISDTPPDTQYF	TGTGCCATCAGTGATACCCCCCCAGATACGCAGTATTTT
TRBV6-5	15	TRBJ1-2	TRBD1	few	CASRQQGAQNYGYTF	TGTGCCAGCAGGCAACAGGGGGCGCAAAACTATGGCTACACCTTC
TRBV7-9	15	TRBJ2-5	TRBD2	NA	CASSPVGRGQETQYF	TGTGCCAGCAGTCCAGTCGGGCGGGGGCAAGAGACCCAGTACTTC
TRBV5-1	15	TRBJ2-3	NA	NA	CASSLAPLPTDTQYF	TGCGCCAGCAGCTTGGCTCCCCTACCGACAGATACGCAGTATTTT
TRBV7-2	14	TRBJ1-2	TRBD1	NA	CASSTDRGLDGYTF	TGTGCCAGCAGCACGGACAGGGGGCTGGATGGCTACACCTTC
TRBV9	14	TRBJ1-2	NA	once	CASSAQTVAYGYTF	TGTGCCAGCAGCGCTCAGACAGTGGCCTATGGCTACACCTTC
TRBV6-5	14	TRBJ1-3	NA	few	CASSYSGSGNTIYF	TGTGCCAGCAGTTACTCCGGATCTGGAAACACCATATATTTT
TRBV21-1	13	TRBJ2-2	NA	NA	CASSRDLAGELFF	TGTGCCAGCAGCAGGGACCTCGCCGGGGAGCTGTTTTTT
TRBV5-1	16	TRBJ2-5	TRBD2	NA	CASSLALAGGPETQYF	TGCGCCAGCAGCTTGGCACTAGCGGGGGGGCCAGAGACCCAGTACTTC
TRBV25-1	15	TRBJ2-5	TRBD1	NA	CASSNGQGKGETQYF	TGTGCCAGCAGCAACGGACAGGGGAAGGGAGAGACCCAGTACTTC
TRBV4-1	13	TRBJ1-6	NA	few	CASSFGQISPLHF	TGCGCCAGCAGTTTCGGACAGATTTCACCCCTCCACTTT
TRBV20-1	11	TRBJ1-4	NA	NA	CSATDREKLFF	TGCAGTGCTACCGACAGGGAAAAACTGTTTTTT
TRBV6-5	13	TRBJ2-7	NA	once	CASSYRAFYEQYF	TGTGCCAGCAGTTACCGCGCCTTCTACGAGCAGTACTTC
TRBV2	15	TRBJ2-2	TRBD1	NA	CASIWDRGNTGELFF	TGTGCCAGCATCTGGGACAGGGGGAACACCGGGGAGCTGTTTTTT
TRBV6-5	16	TRBJ2-7	NA	NA	CASSFPGGSGLYEQYF	TGTGCCAGCAGTTTCCCAGGTGGATCAGGTCTCTACGAGCAGTACTTC
TRBV18	15	TRBJ1-1	TRBD1	NA	CASSPRTGGNTEAFF	TGTGCCAGCTCACCAAGGACAGGGGGCAACACTGAAGCTTTCTTT
TRBV7-8	15	TRBJ1-5	NA	NA	CASSLTGNSNQPQHF	TGTGCCAGCAGCTTAACAGGGAATTCCAATCAGCCCCAGCATTTT
TRBV5-1	13	TRBJ1-2	TRBD1	NA	CASRLTGGSGYTF	TGCGCCAGCAGGCTGACAGGGGGATCTGGCTACACCTTC
TRBV4-2	15	TRBJ1-2	TRBD1	once	CASSQELGQDLGYTF	TGTGCCAGCAGCCAAGAACTCGGACAGGATCTTGGCTACACCTTC
TRBV25-1	15	TRBJ2-3	TRBD2	NA	CASSIPGGGSDTQYF	TGTGCCAGCTCCATTCCGGGCGGGGGATCAGATACGCAGTATTTT
TRBV6-4	13	TRBJ1-1	NA	few	CASSASGNTEAFF	TGTGCCAGCAGTGCATCCGGGAACACTGAAGCTTTCTTT
TRBV7-3	14	TRBJ1-1	NA	NA	CASSLLGGNTEAFF	TGTGCCAGCAGCTTGCTGGGGGGAAACACTGAAGCTTTCTTT
TRBV18	19	TRBJ1-4	NA	NA	CASSPPIHIRAGRDEKLFF	TGTGCCAGCTCACCACCAATTCATATCCGGGCAGGGCGGGATGAAAAACTGTTTTTT
TRBV5-1	15	TRBJ2-1	TRBD1	NA	CASSLVGDRGNEQFF	TGCGCCAGCAGCTTGGTAGGGGACAGAGGCAATGAGCAGTTCTTC
TRBV5-6	15	TRBJ2-7	TRBD1	NA	CASSGLGRGLYEQYF	TGTGCCAGCAGCGGCCTCGGCAGGGGGCTCTACGAGCAGTACTTC
TRBV6-5	13	TRBJ1-4	NA	NA	CASSSLVGEKLFF	TGTGCCAGCAGTTCCCTTGTGGGAGAAAAACTGTTTTTT
TRBV4-3	14	TRBJ2-5	NA	once	CASSLQASQETQYF	TGCGCCAGCAGCCTACAGGCTAGTCAAGAGACCCAGTACTTC
TRBV11-2	16	TRBJ1-3	NA	NA	CASSLAPLGAGNTIYF	TGTGCCAGCAGCTTAGCTCCTTTGGGTGCTGGAAACACCATATATTTT
TRBV7-6	15	TRBJ2-5	TRBD2	NA	CASRGRAGVQETQYF	TGTGCCAGCAGGGGCCGGGCGGGGGTCCAAGAGACCCAGTACTTC
TRBV6-5	13	TRBJ1-1	NA	NA	CASSPEGNTEAFF	TGTGCCAGCAGTCCCGAGGGGAACACTGAAGCTTTCTTT
TRBV27	14	TRBJ1-5	NA	NA	CASSFDSRNQPQHF	TGTGCCAGCAGTTTCGACAGCCGCAATCAGCCCCAGCATTTT
TRBV7-9	14	TRBJ2-3	TRBD1	once	CASSLGRGSDTQYF	TGTGCCAGCAGCTTAGGCAGGGGGTCAGATACGCAGTATTTT
TRBV18	14	TRBJ1-3	TRBD1	NA	CASSRDRSGNTIYF	TGTGCCAGCTCACGGGACAGATCTGGAAACACCATATATTTT
TRBV11-2	14	TRBJ2-1	NA	NA	CASSSLTGWNEQFF	TGTGCCAGCAGCTCTTTAACAGGGTGGAATGAGCAGTTCTTC
TRBV11-2	13	TRBJ1-3	NA	NA	CASSLEPGNTIYF	TGTGCCAGCAGCTTAGAACCTGGAAACACCATATATTTT
TRBV7-2	16	TRBJ1-2	TRBD1	NA	CASSWPGQGGRHGYTF	TGTGCCAGCAGCTGGCCCGGACAGGGGGGCCGGCATGGCTACACCTTC
TRBV19	13	TRBJ2-4	NA	NA	CASSIAGVNIQYF	TGTGCCAGTAGTATTGCAGGGGTAAACATTCAGTACTTC
TRBV28	13	TRBJ2-6	NA	few	CASRLNGANVLTF	TGTGCCAGCAGATTAAATGGGGCCAACGTCCTGACTTTC
TRBV27	11	TRBJ2-1	NA	NA	CASRTLDPQFF	TGTGCCAGCAGGACACTAGACCCGCAGTTCTTC
TRBV9	16	TRBJ2-2	TRBD1	NA	CASSGTGGTNTGELFF	TGTGCCAGCAGCGGGACAGGGGGCACGAACACCGGGGAGCTGTTTTTT
TRBV7-2	14	TRBJ2-2	TRBD2	NA	CASRGLANTGELFF	TGTGCCAGCAGGGGACTAGCTAACACCGGGGAGCTGTTTTTT
TRBV15	15	TRBJ1-4	NA	NA	CATSRGGNSGEKLFF	TGTGCCACCAGCAGAGGGGGCAACTCAGGGGAAAAACTGTTTTTT
TRBV11-2	14	TRBJ1-4	NA	NA	CASMIGATNEKLFF	TGTGCCAGTATGATTGGAGCAACTAATGAAAAACTGTTTTTT